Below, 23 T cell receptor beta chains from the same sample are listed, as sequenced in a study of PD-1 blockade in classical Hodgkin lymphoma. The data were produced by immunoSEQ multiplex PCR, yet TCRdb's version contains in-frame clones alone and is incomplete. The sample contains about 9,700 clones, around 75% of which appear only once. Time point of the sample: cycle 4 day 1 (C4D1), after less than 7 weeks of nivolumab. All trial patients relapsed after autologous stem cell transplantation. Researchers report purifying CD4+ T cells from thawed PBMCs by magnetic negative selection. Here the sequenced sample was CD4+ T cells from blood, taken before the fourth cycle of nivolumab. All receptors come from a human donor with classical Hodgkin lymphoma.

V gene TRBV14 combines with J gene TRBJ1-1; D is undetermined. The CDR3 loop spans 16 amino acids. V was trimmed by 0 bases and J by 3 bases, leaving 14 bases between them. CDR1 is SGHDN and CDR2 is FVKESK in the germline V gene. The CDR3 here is CASSQDLEGRDTEAFF. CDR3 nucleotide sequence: TGTGCCAGCAGCCAAGATCTCGAGGGAAGGGACACTGAAGCTTTCTTT.

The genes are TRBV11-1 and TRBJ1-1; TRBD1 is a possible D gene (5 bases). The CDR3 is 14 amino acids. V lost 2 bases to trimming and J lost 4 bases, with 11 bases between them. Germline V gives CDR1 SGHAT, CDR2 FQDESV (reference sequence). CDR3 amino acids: CASSLNRQSTEAFF. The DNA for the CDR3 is TGTGCCAGCAGCTTAAACAGGCAATCCACTGAAGCTTTCTTT.

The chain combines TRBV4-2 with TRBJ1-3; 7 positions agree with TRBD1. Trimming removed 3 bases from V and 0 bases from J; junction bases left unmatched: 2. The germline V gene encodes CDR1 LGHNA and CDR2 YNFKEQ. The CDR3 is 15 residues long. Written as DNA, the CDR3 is TGTGCCAGCAGCCATACAGGGGTCTCTGGAAACACCATATATTTT. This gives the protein CASSHTGVSGNTIYF.

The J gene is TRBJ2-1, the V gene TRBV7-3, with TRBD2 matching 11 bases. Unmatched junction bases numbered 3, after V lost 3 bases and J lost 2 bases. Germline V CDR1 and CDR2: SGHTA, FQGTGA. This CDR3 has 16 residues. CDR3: CASSLIAGGTYNEQFF. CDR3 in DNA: TGTGCCAGCAGCTTGATAGCGGGGGGGACCTACAATGAGCAGTTCTTC.

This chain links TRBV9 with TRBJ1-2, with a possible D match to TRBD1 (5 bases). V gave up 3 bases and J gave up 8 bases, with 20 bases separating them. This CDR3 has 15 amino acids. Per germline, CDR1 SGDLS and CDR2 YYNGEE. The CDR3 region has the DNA TGTGCCAGCAGCGGACAGTCCTGGGACGTTACAGGCTACACCTTC. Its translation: CASSGQSWDVTGYTF.

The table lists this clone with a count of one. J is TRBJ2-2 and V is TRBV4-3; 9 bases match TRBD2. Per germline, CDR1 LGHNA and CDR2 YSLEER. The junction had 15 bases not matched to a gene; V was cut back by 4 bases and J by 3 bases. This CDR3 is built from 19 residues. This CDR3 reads CASSRVFVGVAGDTGELFF. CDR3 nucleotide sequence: TGCGCCAGCAGCCGGGTTTTCGTTGGAGTAGCGGGGGACACCGGGGAGCTGTTTTTT.

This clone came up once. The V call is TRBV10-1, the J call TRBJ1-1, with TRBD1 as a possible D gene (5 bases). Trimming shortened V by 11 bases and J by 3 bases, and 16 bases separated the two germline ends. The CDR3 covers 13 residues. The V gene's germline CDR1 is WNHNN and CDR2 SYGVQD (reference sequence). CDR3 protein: CALPPRGDTEAFF. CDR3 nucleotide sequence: TGCGCCCTCCCTCCGCGGGGGGACACTGAAGCTTTCTTT.

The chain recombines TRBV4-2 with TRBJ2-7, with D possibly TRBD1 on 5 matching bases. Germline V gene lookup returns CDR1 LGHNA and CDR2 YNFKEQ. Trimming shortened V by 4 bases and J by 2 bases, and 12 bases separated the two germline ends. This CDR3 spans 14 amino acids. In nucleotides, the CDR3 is TGTGCCAGCAGCCGCGCCGACAGCACCTACGAGCAGTACTTC. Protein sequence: CASSRADSTYEQYF.

CDR3 amino acids: CASIALMGGKTQYF. CDR3 bases: TGTGCCAGCATAGCCCTTATGGGTGGGAAGACCCAGTACTTC. V usage is TRBV2 and J usage is TRBJ2-5; no reliable D call. Germline CDR1 and CDR2: SNHLY and FYNNEI. The CDR3 extends over 14 amino acids. The germline V and J ends were trimmed by 7 bases and 6 bases, with 18 bases remaining between them.

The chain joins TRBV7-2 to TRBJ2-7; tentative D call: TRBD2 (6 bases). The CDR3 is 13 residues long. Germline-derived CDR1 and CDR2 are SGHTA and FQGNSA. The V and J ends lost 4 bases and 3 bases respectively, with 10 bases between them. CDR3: CASSSYGGYEQYF. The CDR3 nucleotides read TGTGCCAGCAGCTCCTACGGGGGCTACGAGCAGTACTTC.

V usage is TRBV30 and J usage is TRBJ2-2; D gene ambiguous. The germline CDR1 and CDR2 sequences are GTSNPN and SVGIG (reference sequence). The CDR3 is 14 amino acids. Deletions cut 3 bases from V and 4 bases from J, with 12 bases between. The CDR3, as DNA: TGTGCCTGGAGACTGCTCTCGGGCACCGGGGAGCTGTTTTTT. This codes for CAWRLLSGTGELFF. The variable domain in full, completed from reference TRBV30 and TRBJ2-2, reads SQTIHQWPATLVQPVGSPLSLECTVEGTSNPNLYWYRQAAGRGLQLLFYSVGIGQISSEVPQNLSASRPQDRQFILSSKKLLLSDSGFYLCAWRLLSGTGELFFGEGSRLTVL.

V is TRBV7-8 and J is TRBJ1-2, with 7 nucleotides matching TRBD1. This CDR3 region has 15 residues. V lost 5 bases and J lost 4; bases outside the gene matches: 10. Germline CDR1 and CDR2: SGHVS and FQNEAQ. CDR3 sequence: CASSPQTGLGYGYTF. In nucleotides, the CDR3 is TGTGCCAGCAGCCCCCAGACAGGGCTTGGCTATGGCTACACCTTC.

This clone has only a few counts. CDR3 region: CASSPKGGTYEQYF. CDR3 bases: TGTGCCAGCAGCCCGAAGGGCGGGACCTACGAGCAGTACTTC. The chain links TRBV5-4 to TRBJ2-7, with D perhaps TRBD2 (6 bases). The CDR3 extends over 14 amino acids. Germline-derived CDR1 and CDR2 are SGHNT and YYREEE (reference sequence). V shed 4 bases and J shed 2 bases, with 13 bases lying between them.

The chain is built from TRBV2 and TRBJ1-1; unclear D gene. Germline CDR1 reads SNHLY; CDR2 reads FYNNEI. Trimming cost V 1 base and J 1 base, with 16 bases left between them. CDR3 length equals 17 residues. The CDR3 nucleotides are TGTGCCAGCAGTGAAGTCGCCCGGGCCGGCGGGAACACTGAAGCTTTCTTT. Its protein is CASSEVARAGGNTEAFF.

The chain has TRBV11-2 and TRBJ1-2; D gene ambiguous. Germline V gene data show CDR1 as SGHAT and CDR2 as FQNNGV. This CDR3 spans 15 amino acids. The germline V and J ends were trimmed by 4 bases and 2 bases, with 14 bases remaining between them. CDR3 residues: CASSSTSDNNYGYTF. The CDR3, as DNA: TGTGCCAGCAGCTCCACCTCCGACAACAACTATGGCTACACCTTC. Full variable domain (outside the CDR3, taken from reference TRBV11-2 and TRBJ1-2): EAGVAQSPRYKIIEKRQSVAFWCNPISGHATLYWYQQILGQGPKLLIQFQNNGVVDDSQLPKDRFSAERLKGVDSTLKIQPAKLEDSAVYLCASSSTSDNNYGYTFGSGTRLTVV.

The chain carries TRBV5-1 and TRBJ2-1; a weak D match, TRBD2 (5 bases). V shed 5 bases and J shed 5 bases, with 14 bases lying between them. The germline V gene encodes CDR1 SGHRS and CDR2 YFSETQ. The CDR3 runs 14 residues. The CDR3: CASRLGAADNEQFF. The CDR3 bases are TGCGCCAGCAGACTGGGAGCCGCCGACAATGAGCAGTTCTTC.

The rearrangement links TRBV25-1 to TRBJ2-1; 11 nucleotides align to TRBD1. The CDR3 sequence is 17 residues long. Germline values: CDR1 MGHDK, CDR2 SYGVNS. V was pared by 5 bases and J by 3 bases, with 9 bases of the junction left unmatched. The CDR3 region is CASSPPDGTGGYNEQFF. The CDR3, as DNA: TGTGCCAGCAGTCCCCCCGACGGGACAGGGGGCTACAATGAGCAGTTCTTC.

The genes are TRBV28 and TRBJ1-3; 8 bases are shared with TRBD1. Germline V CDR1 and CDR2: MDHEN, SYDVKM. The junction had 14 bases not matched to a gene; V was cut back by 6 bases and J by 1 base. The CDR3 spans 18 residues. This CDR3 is CASRTGGGLLVSGNTIYF. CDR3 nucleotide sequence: TGTGCCAGCAGAACAGGGGGAGGGTTATTAGTGTCTGGAAACACCATATATTTT.

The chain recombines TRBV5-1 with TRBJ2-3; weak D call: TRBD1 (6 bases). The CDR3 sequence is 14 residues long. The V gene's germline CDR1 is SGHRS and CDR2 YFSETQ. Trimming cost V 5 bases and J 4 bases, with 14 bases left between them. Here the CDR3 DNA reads TGCGCCAGCAGGAGGACAGTCGAGTCAGATACGCAGTATTTT. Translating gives CASRRTVESDTQYF.

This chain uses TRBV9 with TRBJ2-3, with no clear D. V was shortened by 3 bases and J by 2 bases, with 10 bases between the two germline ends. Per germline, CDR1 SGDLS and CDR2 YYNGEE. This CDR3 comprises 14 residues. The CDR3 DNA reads TGTGCCAGCAGCGCTTACACAAACACAGATACGCAGTATTTT. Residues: CASSAYTNTDTQYF.

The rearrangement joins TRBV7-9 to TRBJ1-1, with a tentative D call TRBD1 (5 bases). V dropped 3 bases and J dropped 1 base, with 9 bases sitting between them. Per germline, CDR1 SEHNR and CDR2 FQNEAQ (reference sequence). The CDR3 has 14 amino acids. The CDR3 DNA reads TGTGCCAGCAGCTTGGGAGGGACGAACACTGAAGCTTTCTTT. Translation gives CASSLGGTNTEAFF.

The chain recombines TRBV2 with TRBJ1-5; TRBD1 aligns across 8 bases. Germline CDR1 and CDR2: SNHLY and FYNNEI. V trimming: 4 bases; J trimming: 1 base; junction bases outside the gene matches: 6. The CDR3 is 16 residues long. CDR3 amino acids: CASSADRGLSNQPQHF. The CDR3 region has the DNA TGTGCCAGCAGTGCAGACAGGGGATTGAGCAATCAGCCCCAGCATTTT.

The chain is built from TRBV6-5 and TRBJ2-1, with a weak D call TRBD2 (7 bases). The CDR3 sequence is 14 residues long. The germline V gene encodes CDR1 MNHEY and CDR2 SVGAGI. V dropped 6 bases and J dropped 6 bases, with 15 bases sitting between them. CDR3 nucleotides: TGTGCCAGCAGATCCGTCGGGGGGCTCAATGAGCAGTTCTTC. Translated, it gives CASRSVGGLNEQFF.